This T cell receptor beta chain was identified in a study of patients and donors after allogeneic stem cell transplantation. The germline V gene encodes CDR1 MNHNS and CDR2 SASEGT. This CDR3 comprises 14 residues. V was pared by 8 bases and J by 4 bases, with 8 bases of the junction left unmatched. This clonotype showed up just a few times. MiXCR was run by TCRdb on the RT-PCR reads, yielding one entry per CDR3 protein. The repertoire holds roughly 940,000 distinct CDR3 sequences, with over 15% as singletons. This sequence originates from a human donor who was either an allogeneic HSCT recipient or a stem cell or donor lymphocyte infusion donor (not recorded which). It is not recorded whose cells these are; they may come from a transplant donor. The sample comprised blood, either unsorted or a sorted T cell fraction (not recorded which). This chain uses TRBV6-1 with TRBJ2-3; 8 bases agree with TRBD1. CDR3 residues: CASSRQGTPDTQYF. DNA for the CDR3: TGTGCCAGCTCCCGACAGGGGACGCCAGATACGCAGTATTTT.